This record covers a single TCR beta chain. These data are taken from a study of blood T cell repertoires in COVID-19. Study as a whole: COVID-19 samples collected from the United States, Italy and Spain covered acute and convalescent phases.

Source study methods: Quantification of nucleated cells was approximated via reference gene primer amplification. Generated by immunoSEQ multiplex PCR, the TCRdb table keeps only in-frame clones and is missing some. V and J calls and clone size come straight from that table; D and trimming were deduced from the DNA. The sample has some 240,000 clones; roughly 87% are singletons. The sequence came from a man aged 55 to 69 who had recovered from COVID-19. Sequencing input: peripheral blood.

The CDR3, as DNA: TGTGCCAGCAGCTACGAAACAGGGGCCACTGAAGCTTTCTTT. It encodes CASSYETGATEAFF. The rearrangement uses TRBV7-9 and TRBJ1-1; TRBD1 agrees at 7 bases. V trimming: 4 bases; J trimming: 4 bases; junction bases outside the gene matches: 6. Germline CDR1 reads SEHNR; CDR2 reads FQNEAQ (reference sequence). The CDR3 totals 14 residues.